The present T cell receptor (beta chain) was sequenced within a study of blood T cell repertoires in COVID-19. About the research overall: T cells, B-cell-depleted T cells, or PBMCs supplied cDNA or gDNA.

Source study methods: From reference gene primer amplification, estimates of nucleated cell counts were derived. TCRdb's table, derived via immunoSEQ multiplex PCR, lists solely in-frame clones and lacks some. Clone size and the V and J calls come from that table; the DNA yielded D and trimming. The profile shows 50,000 to 65,000 clones, under 90% of them singletons. This clone came up once. The source is a man aged 50 to 59 with active COVID-19. The sequencing sample was made of peripheral blood.

CDR3 DNA: TGTGCCTGGACAGACGGGGAGTACAATGAGCAGTTCTTC. It is translated as CAWTDGEYNEQFF. The chain has TRBV5-3 and TRBJ2-1; tentative D call: TRBD1 (6 bases). TRBV5-3 is identified as an open reading frame with a role that is uncertain. This CDR3 is built from 13 residues. V shed 10 bases and J shed 4 bases, with 15 bases lying between them.